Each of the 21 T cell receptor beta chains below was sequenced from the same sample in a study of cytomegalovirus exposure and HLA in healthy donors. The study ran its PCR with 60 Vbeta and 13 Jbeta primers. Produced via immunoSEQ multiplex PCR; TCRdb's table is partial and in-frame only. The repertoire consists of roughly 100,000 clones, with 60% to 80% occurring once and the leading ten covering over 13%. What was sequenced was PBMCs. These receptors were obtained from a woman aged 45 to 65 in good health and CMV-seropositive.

The CDR3 spells CASSERLAGGQNNEQFF. The CDR3 DNA reads as TGTGCCAGCAGTGAAAGATTAGCGGGAGGTCAAAACAATGAGCAGTTCTTC. The genes are TRBV6-1 and TRBJ2-1; TRBD2 agrees at 10 bases. V gave up 2 bases and J gave up 5 bases; unmatched junction bases: 9. Germline V CDR1 and CDR2: MNHNS, SASEGT. This CDR3 is built from 17 residues.

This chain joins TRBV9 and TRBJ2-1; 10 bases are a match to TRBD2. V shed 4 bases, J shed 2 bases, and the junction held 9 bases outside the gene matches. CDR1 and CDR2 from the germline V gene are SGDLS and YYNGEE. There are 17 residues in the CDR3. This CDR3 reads CASSPFSSGSAYNEQFF. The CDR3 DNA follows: TGTGCCAGCAGCCCCTTTTCTAGCGGGAGTGCCTACAATGAGCAGTTCTTC.

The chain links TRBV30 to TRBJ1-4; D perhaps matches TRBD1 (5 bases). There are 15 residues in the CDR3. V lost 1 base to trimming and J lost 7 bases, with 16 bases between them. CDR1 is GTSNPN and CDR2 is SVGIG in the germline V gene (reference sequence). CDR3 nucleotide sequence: TGTGCCTGGAGTGCCTCACGGGGGTACGGTGAAAAACTGTTTTTT. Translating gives CAWSASRGYGEKLFF.

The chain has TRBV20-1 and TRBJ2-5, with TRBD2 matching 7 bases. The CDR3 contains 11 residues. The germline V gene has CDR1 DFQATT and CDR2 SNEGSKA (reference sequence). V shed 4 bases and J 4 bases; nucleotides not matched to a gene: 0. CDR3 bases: TGCAGTGCTATAGCGGGAGAGACCCAGTACTTC. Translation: CSAIAGETQYF.

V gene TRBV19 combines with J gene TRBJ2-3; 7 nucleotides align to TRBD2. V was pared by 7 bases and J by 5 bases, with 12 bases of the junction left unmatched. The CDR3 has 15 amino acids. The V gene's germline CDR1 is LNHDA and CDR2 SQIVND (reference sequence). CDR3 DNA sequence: TGTGCCAGTAAAGAGGGAGGGCCGGGGCGAGATACGCAGTATTTT. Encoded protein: CASKEGGPGRDTQYF.

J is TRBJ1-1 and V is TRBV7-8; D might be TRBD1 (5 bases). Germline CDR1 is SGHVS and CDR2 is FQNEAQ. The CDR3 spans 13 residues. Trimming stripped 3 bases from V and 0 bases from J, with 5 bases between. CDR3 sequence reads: CASSFRVNTEAFF. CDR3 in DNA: TGTGCCAGCAGCTTCAGGGTGAACACTGAAGCTTTCTTT.

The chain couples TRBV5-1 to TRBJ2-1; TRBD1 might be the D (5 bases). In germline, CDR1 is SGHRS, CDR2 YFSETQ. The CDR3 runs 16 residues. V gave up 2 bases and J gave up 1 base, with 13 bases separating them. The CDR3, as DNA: TGCGCCAGCAGCTTTCGGCAGGGAATATCCTACAATGAGCAGTTCTTC. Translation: CASSFRQGISYNEQFF.

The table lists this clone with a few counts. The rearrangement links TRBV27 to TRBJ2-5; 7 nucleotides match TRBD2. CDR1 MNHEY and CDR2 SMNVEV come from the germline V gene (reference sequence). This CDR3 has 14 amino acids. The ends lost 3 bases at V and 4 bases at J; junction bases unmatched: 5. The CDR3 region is CASSLSAGAETQYF. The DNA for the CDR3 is TGTGCCAGCAGTTTGTCGGCGGGAGCAGAGACCCAGTACTTC.

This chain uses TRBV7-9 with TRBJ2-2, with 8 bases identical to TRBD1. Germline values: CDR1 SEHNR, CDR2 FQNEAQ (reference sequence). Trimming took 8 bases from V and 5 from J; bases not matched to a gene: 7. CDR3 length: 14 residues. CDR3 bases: TGTGCCAGCGGGGCGACAGGGGAGACCGGGGAGCTGTTTTTT. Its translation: CASGATGETGELFF. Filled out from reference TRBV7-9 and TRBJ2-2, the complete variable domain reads DTGVSQNPRHKITKRGQNVTFRCDPISEHNRLYWYRQTLGQGPEFLTYFQNEAQLEKSRLLSDRFSAERPKGSFSTLEIQRTEQGDSAMYLCASGATGETGELFFGEGSRLTVL.

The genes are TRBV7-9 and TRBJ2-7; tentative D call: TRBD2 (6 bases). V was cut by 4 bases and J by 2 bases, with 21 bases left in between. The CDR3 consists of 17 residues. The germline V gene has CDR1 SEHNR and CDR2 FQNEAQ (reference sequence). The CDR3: CASSSDGGTAGAYEQYF. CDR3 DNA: TGTGCCAGCAGCTCCGATGGGGGGACCGCCGGCGCCTACGAGCAGTACTTC.

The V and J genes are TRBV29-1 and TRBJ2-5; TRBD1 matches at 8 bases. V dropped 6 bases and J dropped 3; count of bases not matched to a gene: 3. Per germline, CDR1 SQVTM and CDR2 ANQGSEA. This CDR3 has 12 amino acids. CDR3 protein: CSVAGGKETQYF. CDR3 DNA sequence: TGCAGCGTAGCAGGGGGCAAAGAGACCCAGTACTTC.

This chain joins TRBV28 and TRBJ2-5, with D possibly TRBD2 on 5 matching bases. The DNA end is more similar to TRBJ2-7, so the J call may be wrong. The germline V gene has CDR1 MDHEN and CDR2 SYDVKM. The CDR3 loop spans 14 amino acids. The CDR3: CASSPPGRPYEQYF. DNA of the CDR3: TGTGCCAGCAGCCCCCCGGGGAGACCGTACGAGCAGTACTTC.

The CDR3: CASYFSGELFF. The CDR3 nucleotides read TGCGCCAGCTACTTTTCCGGGGAGCTGTTTTTT. The rearrangement uses TRBV5-1 and TRBJ2-2; no reliable D call. The CDR3 covers 11 residues. Looked up from germline, CDR1 is SGHRS and CDR2 is YFSETQ. Between the trimmed V and J ends, which lost 7 bases and 6 bases, there was a span of 7 bases. Variable domain in full (rest from reference TRBV5-1 and TRBJ2-2): KAGVTQTPRYLIKTRGQQVTLSCSPISGHRSVSWYQQTPGQGLQFLFEYFSETQRNKGNFPGRFSGRQFSNSRSEMNVSTLELGDSALYLCASYFSGELFFGEGSRLTVL.

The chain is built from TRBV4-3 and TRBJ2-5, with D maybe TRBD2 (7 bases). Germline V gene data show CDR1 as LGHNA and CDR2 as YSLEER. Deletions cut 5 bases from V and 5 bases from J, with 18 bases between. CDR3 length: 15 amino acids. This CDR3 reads CASSTRGGAIETQYF. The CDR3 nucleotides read TGCGCCAGCAGCACCCGCGGGGGCGCCATTGAGACCCAGTACTTC.

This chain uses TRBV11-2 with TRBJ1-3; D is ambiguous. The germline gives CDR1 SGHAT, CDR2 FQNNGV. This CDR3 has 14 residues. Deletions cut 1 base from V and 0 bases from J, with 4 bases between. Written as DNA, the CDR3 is TGTGCCAGCAGCTTAGCCGGCTCTGGAAACACCATATATTTT. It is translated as CASSLAGSGNTIYF.

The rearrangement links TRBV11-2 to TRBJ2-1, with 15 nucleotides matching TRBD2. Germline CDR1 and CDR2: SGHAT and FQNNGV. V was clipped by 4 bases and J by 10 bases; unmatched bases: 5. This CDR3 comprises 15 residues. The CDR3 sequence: CASSYLGLAGGEQFF. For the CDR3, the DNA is TGTGCCAGCAGCTACCTGGGACTAGCGGGAGGCGAGCAGTTCTTC.

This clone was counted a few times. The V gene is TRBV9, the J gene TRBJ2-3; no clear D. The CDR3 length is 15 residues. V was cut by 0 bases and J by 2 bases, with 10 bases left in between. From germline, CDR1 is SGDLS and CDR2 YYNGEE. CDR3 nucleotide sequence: TGTGCCAGCAGCGTAGAAGCTCCTAACACAGATACGCAGTATTTT. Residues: CASSVEAPNTDTQYF.

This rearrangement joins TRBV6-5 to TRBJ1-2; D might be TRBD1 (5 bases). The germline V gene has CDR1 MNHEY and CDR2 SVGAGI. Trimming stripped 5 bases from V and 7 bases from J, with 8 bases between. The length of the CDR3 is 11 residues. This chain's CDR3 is CASSAGIGYTF. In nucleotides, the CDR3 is TGTGCCAGCAGTGCAGGGATTGGCTACACCTTC.

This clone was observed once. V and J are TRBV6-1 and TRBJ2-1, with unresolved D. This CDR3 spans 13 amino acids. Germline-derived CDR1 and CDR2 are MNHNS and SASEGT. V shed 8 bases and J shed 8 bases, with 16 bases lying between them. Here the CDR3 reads CASSVSWFDEQFF. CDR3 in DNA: TGTGCCAGCTCGGTTTCTTGGTTCGATGAGCAGTTCTTC.

The CDR3 is CASSLLQNSPLHF. Here the CDR3 DNA reads TGTGCCAGCAGCTTACTACAGAATTCACCCCTCCACTTT. The chain links TRBV11-3 to TRBJ1-6, with D hard to call. The CDR3 contains 13 residues. Looked up from germline, CDR1 is SGHNT and CDR2 is YENEEA. Trimming left V 2 bases short and J 7 bases short, with 6 bases between.

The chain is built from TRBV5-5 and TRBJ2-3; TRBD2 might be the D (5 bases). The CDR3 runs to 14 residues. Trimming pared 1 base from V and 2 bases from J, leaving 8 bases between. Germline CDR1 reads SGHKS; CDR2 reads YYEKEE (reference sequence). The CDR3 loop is CASSLTADTDTQYF. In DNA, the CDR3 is TGTGCCAGCAGCTTGACAGCGGACACAGATACGCAGTATTTT.